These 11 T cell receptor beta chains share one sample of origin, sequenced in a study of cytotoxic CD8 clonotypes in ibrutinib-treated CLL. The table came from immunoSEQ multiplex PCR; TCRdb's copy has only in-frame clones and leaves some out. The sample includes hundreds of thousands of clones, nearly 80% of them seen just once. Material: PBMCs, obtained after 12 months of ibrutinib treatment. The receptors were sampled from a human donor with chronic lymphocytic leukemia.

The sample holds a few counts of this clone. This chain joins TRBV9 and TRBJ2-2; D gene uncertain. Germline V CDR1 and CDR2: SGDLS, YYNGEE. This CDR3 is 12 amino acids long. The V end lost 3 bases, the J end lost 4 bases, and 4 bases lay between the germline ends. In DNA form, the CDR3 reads TGTGCCAGCAGCGCCCTCACCGGGGAGCTGTTTTTT. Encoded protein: CASSALTGELFF.

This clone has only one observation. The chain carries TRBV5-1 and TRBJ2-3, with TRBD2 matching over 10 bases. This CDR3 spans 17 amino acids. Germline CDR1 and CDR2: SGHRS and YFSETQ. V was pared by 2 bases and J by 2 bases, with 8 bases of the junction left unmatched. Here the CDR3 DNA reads TGCGCCAGCAGCTTTAGGGCTAGCGGGGGCCTCACAGATACGCAGTATTTT. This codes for CASSFRASGGLTDTQYF.

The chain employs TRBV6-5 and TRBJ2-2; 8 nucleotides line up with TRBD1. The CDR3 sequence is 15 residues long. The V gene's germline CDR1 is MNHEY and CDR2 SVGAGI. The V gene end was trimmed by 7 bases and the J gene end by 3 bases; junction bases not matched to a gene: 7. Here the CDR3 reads CASKTNRGDTGELFF. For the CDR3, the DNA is TGTGCCAGCAAAACCAACAGGGGGGACACCGGGGAGCTGTTTTTT.

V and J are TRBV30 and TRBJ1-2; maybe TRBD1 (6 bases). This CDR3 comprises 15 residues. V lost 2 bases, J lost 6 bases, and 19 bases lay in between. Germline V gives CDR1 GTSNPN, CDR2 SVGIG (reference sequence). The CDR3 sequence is CAWSPDPGRGNGYTF. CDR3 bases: TGTGCCTGGAGTCCTGATCCAGGCAGGGGTAATGGCTACACCTTC.

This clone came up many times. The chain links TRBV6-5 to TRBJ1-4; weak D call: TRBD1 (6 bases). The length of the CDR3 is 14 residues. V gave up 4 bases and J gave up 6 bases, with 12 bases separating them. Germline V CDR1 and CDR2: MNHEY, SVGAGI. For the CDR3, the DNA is TGTGCCAGCAGTTCCAGGGGTTTCGATGAAAAACTGTTTTTT. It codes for CASSSRGFDEKLFF.

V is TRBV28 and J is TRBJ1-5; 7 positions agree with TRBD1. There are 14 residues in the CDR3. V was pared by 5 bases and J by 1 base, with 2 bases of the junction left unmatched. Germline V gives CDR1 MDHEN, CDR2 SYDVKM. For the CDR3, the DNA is TGTGCCAGCAGTCAGGGGGGGAGCAATCAGCCCCAGCATTTT. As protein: CASSQGGSNQPQHF.

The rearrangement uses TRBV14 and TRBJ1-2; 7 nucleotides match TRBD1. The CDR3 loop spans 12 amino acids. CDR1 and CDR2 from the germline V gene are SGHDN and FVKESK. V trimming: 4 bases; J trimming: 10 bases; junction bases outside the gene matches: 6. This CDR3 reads CASSLSTGNYTF. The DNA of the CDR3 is TGTGCCAGCAGCCTATCGACAGGGAACTACACCTTC. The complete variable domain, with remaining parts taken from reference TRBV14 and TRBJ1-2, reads EAGVTQFPSHSVIEKGQTVTLRCDPISGHDNLYWYRRVMGKEIKFLLHFVKESKQDESGMPNNRFLAERTGGTYSTLKVQPAELEDSGVYFCASSLSTGNYTFGSGTRLTVV.

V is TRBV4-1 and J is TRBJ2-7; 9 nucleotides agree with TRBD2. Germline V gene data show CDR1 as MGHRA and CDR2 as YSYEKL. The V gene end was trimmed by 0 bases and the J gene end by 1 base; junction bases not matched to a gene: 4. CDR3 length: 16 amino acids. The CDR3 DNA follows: TGCGCCAGCAGCCAAGATCCGGCGGGAGGGTCCTACGAGCAGTACTTC. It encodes CASSQDPAGGSYEQYF.

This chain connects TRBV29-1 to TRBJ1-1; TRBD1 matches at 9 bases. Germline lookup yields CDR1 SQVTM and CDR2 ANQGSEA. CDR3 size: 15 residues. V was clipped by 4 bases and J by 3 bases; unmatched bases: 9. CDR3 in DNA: TGCAGCGTTGTGGGACAGGGATATGGGGACACTGAAGCTTTCTTT. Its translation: CSVVGQGYGDTEAFF.

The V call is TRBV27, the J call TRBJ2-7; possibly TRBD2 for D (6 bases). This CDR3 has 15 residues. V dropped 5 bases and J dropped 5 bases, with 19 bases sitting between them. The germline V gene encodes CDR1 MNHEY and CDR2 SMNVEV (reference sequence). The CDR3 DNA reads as TGTGCCAGCAGTCTAACCGGGAGTGTCATCGACGAGCAGTACTTC. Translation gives CASSLTGSVIDEQYF.

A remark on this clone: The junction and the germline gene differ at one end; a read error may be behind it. CDR3 protein: CASSWSPGSSWGSDEQYF. CDR3 DNA sequence: TGCGCCAGCAGCTGGAGCCCAGGTAGCAGTTGGGGCTCCGACGAGCAGTACTTC. The rearrangement links TRBV5-1 to TRBJ2-7, with D perhaps matching TRBD1 (5 bases). CDR1 is SGHRS, CDR2 YFSETQ, per germline. The CDR3 totals 18 residues.